The 5 T cell receptor beta chains listed next were all sequenced from one sample in a study of graft-versus-host responses after intestinal transplantation. TCRdb's table, derived via immunoSEQ multiplex PCR, lists solely in-frame clones and lacks some. The sample contains tens of thousands of clones, around 93% of which appear only once. Their cognate antigens are unknown. Here the sequenced sample was unstimulated CD8+ T cells sorted from spleen or lymph node cells, taken before intestinal transplant. Receptor source: a human donor who received an intestinal transplant.

The chain employs TRBV6-5 and TRBJ2-7, with D unresolved. Looked up from germline, CDR1 is MNHEY and CDR2 is SVGAGI. The CDR3 covers 15 residues. V lost 0 bases to trimming and J lost 3 bases, with 12 bases between them. The CDR3, as DNA: TGTGCCAGCAGTTACTCTTCTGCGGCAGTCTACGAGCAGTACTTC. This encodes CASSYSSAAVYEQYF.

The genes are TRBV19 and TRBJ1-1; TRBD1 agrees at 7 bases. This CDR3 contains 15 residues. From germline, CDR1 is LNHDA and CDR2 SQIVND (reference sequence). After removal of 3 bases from V and 3 bases from J, the junction contained 7 bases not matched to a gene. The chain's CDR3 is CASSIAGGWDTEAFF. CDR3 DNA: TGTGCCAGTAGTATCGCAGGGGGGTGGGACACTGAAGCTTTCTTT.

This rearrangement joins TRBV25-1 to TRBJ1-2, with D maybe TRBD1 (5 bases). V dropped 8 bases and J dropped 8 bases, with 9 bases sitting between them. The CDR3 contains 10 residues. Germline lookup yields CDR1 MGHDK and CDR2 SYGVNS. The CDR3 is CASWGGGYTF. CDR3 DNA: TGTGCCAGCTGGGGGGGAGGCTACACCTTC.

This clone was seen once. The V call is TRBV27, the J call TRBJ1-2; D is undetermined. Germline V gene lookup returns CDR1 MNHEY and CDR2 SMNVEV (reference sequence). This CDR3 has 13 residues. Between the trimmed V and J ends, which lost 3 bases and 6 bases, there was a span of 11 bases. The chain's CDR3 is CASSLTQYNGYTF. CDR3 DNA sequence: TGTGCCAGCAGTTTGACACAGTATAATGGCTACACCTTC.

V gene TRBV7-6 combines with J gene TRBJ1-1; no clear D. The CDR3 runs to 15 residues. Trimming pared 5 bases from V and 0 bases from J, leaving 13 bases between. Per germline, CDR1 SGHVS and CDR2 FNYEAQ. Here the CDR3 DNA reads TGTGCCAGCAGCCAGACGGCGGCGATGAACACTGAAGCTTTCTTT. It is translated as CASSQTAAMNTEAFF. The complete variable domain, with remaining parts taken from reference TRBV7-6 and TRBJ1-1, reads GAGVSQSPRYKVTKRGQDVALRCDPISGHVSLYWYRQALGQGPEFLTYFNYEAQQDKSGLPNDRFSAERPEGSISTLTIQRTEQRDSAMYRCASSQTAAMNTEAFFGQGTRLTVV.